Listed below are T cell receptor beta chains from one sample, sequenced in a study of blood T cell repertoires in COVID-19. Data came from immunoSEQ multiplex PCR; TCRdb stores just in-frame clones and leaves some out. The sample comprises around 500,000 clones, more than 85% of which are singletons, and 6.5% to 9.5% rests with the top ten. Sequencing was performed on PBMCs or T cells enriched from blood (not recorded which). These receptors came from a woman between 55 and 75 years old who had recovered from COVID-19. Each CDR3 is given with its conserved first and last residue. A D gene is named only where the DNA matches it firmly. Where a row states a size, it is once, few, many or the class of an expanded clone; other rows omit it.

CDR3 length	V gene	J gene	D gene	clone size	CDR3 DNA	CDR3 protein
17	TRBV3-1/TRBV3-2	TRBJ2-2	-	-	TGTGCCAGCAGCTCGTACAGGGCCGAGGTGGGACCCGGGGAGCTGTTTTTT	CASSSYRAEVGPGELFF
14	TRBV14	TRBJ2-2	TRBD1	-	TGTGCCAGCAGCCCCTGGACAGGGTTCGGGGAGCTGTTTTTT	CASSPWTGFGELFF
14	TRBV6-5	TRBJ2-3	TRBD1	-	TGTGCCAGCAGCACGGACAGGGACACAGATACGCAGTATTTT	CASSTDRDTDTQYF
14	TRBV7-2	TRBJ1-1	-	-	TGTGCCAGCAGCTTGGCGGCCACCAACACTGAAGCTTTCTTT	CASSLAATNTEAFF
15	TRBV7-9	TRBJ1-2	TRBD1	-	TGTGCCAGCAGCTTAGTGCAGGGGGCGTTTTATGGCTACACCTTC	CASSLVQGAFYGYTF
14	TRBV2	TRBJ1-6	TRBD1	-	TGTGCCAACAGGGGGGGGAGGGGGAATTCACCCCTCCACTTT	CANRGGRGNSPLHF
12	TRBV27	TRBJ2-1	-	-	TGTGCCAGCAGTCCCAGTAGGGGTGAGCAGTTCTTC	CASSPSRGEQFF
18	TRBV5-6	TRBJ2-6	TRBD1	-	TGTGCCAGCAACCTCCGGGGACAGGCGAGCTCTGGGGCCAACGTCCTGACTTTC	CASNLRGQASSGANVLTF
13	TRBV7-9	TRBJ2-3	-	once	TGTGCCAGCAGCTTAAGGGAGGCAGATACGCAGTATTTT	CASSLREADTQYF
14	TRBV5-4	TRBJ2-2	-	-	TGTGCCAGCAGCTCGGGGGGCGTCACCGGGGAGCTGTTTTTT	CASSSGGVTGELFF
15	TRBV24-1	TRBJ1-5	TRBD1	-	TGTGCCACCAGTGATGGACAGGGGGGGAATCAGCCCCAGCATTTT	CATSDGQGGNQPQHF
16	TRBV2	TRBJ2-4	TRBD1	-	TGTGCCAGCGGGACAGGGACCGACGGGGCCAAAAACATTCAGTACTTC	CASGTGTDGAKNIQYF
17	TRBV5-8	TRBJ1-6	-	-	TGTGCCAGCAGCTTGGCCCCCCAGAGGTCCTATAATTCACCCCTCCACTTT	CASSLAPQRSYNSPLHF
12	TRBV27	TRBJ1-4	-	-	TGTGCCAGCAGTCCCGGGACTGGAGAACTGTTTTTT	CASSPGTGELFF
14	TRBV12-5	TRBJ1-6	TRBD1	few	TGTGCTAGTGGTACAGGGGATCTTAATTCACCCCTCCACTTT	CASGTGDLNSPLHF
18	TRBV6-1	TRBJ1-5	-	-	TGTGCCAGCAGTGTCCTCCCGGCGGGGGGTAATGACAATCAGCCCCAGCATTTT	CASSVLPAGGNDNQPQHF
15	TRBV30	TRBJ2-3	TRBD1	-	TGTGCCTGGAGCTTGACAGGGGCTAGCACAGATACGCAGTATTTT	CAWSLTGASTDTQYF
13	TRBV5-1	TRBJ1-2	-	-	TGCGCCAGCAGCAGGACAGCCAGCTATGGCTACACCTTC	CASSRTASYGYTF
15	TRBV7-2	TRBJ1-3	-	-	TGTGCCAGCAGCTTGCGTGTGAGCTCTGGAAACACCATATATTTT	CASSLRVSSGNTIYF
15	TRBV9	TRBJ2-6	-	-	TGTGCCAGCAACGCGGACACCCCTGGGGCCAACGTCCTGACTTTC	CASNADTPGANVLTF
13	TRBV24-1	TRBJ1-5	TRBD1	-	TGTGCCACCAGTGATGAGGCGACAGGGCGTCAGCATTTT	CATSDEATGRQHF
14	TRBV5-4	TRBJ1-2	TRBD1	-	TGTGCCAGCAGACCCCGGGACAGTGTGGGTGGCTACACCTTC	CASRPRDSVGGYTF
14	TRBV5-1	TRBJ1-2	TRBD1	-	TGCGCCAGCAGCAGGACAGGGGGGGACTATGGCTACACCTTC	CASSRTGGDYGYTF
14	TRBV5-4	TRBJ1-6	-	-	TGTGCCAGCAGCTTCCTCGGGGATAATTCACCCCTCCACTTT	CASSFLGDNSPLHF
13	TRBV6-5	TRBJ2-7	-	-	TGTGCCAGCAGGAGGGGACTTACCTACGAGCAGTACTTC	CASRRGLTYEQYF
18	TRBV7-9	TRBJ1-5	-	-	TGTGCCAGCAGCTTAGAGCGGGAGTATCCAGGGTTAGATCAGCCCCAGCATTTT	CASSLEREYPGLDQPQHF
12	TRBV3-1/TRBV3-2	TRBJ1-2	-	once	TGTGCCAGCAGCCAGGCCACCTATGGCTACACCTTC	CASSQATYGYTF
18	TRBV30	TRBJ2-2	TRBD2	-	TGTGCCTGGAGTCCGCCGGGACTAGCGGGGGCCAACACCGGGGAGCTGTTTTTT	CAWSPPGLAGANTGELFF
15	TRBV18	TRBJ1-2	TRBD1	-	TGTGCCAGCTCACTACGGACAGGGGGGGACTATGGCTACACCTTC	CASSLRTGGDYGYTF
14	TRBV19	TRBJ2-1	TRBD2	-	TGTGCCACAAATAGCGGGGTGGTCGCGAATGAGCAGTTCTTC	CATNSGVVANEQFF
14	TRBV2	TRBJ2-5	-	-	TGTGCCAGCAGGAGGACATCGACCGCCGACGCGAAGTACTTC	CASRRTSTADAKYF